One sample yielded the 30 T cell receptor beta chains listed below, sequenced in a study of CD8 T cells in ankylosing spondylitis (dated by TCRdb to the late 2010s). The library was obtained by 5' RACE. These reads were obtained on an Illumina HiSeq 2500. The public reads were run again by TCRdb, first through fastp at Q25 and then through MiXCR, and only productive beta chains were kept. Each entry is one CDR3 protein sequence, shown with its most common DNA and genes. Recorded for this sample are 200,000 to 300,000 distinct CDR3 sequences; more than 20% of them occurred a single time. Jointly, the top ten make up 0.61% of the sample. Sample: blood, either unsorted or a sorted T cell fraction (not recorded which). All receptors come from a male donor with ankylosing spondylitis or in good health (not recorded which).

The rearrangement joins TRBV6-4 to TRBJ2-3; perhaps TRBD2 as D (5 bases). This CDR3 region has 14 residues. The germline V gene encodes CDR1 MRHNA and CDR2 SNTAGT. V lost 6 bases to trimming and J lost 4 bases, with 14 bases between them. The CDR3 nucleotides are TGTGCCAGCAGAGAGGACCCCGGGGCAGATACGCAGTATTTT. This gives the protein CASREDPGADTQYF.

The sample holds one count of this clonotype. The chain links TRBV20-1 to TRBJ2-7; possible D gene TRBD2, 6 bases. Trimming took off 6 bases at V and 0 bases at J, with 18 bases between the two ends. The length of the CDR3 is 15 residues. Germline V CDR1 and CDR2: DFQATT, SNEGSKA (reference sequence). This CDR3 is CSARTGGEDSYEQYF. The CDR3 DNA reads as TGCAGTGCCCGGACGGGCGGGGAGGACTCCTACGAGCAGTACTTC.

This clonotype has only a few counts. The chain links TRBV6-5 to TRBJ2-3; TRBD1 matches 11 bases. The CDR3 extends over 15 amino acids. J gave up 7 bases and V 2 bases, and 5 bases lay outside the gene matches. Per germline, CDR1 MNHEY and CDR2 SVGAGI. The CDR3 loop is CASSYDRDRGNTQYF. The DNA of the CDR3 is TGTGCCAGCAGTTACGACCGGGACAGGGGGAATACGCAGTATTTT.

The chain uses TRBV12-3 or TRBV12-4 and TRBJ2-1, with 10 bases aligning to TRBD2. Trimming took 7 bases from V and 0 from J; bases not matched to a gene: 6. This CDR3 has 16 residues. The CDR3 sequence: CASTLAGAFSYNEQFF. CDR3 coding DNA: TGTGCCAGCACGCTAGCGGGGGCCTTCTCCTACAATGAGCAGTTCTTC.

This clonotype was counted many times. The chain is built from TRBV10-3 and TRBJ2-3, with D unclear. V was clipped by 3 bases and J by 4 bases, with 8 bases between them. The CDR3 is made up of 13 amino acids. Germline V gene data show CDR1 as ENHRY and CDR2 as SYGVKD. The CDR3 protein is CAISEGAADTQYF. CDR3 nucleotide sequence: TGTGCCATCAGTGAAGGTGCAGCAGATACGCAGTATTTT.

In its sample, this clonotype was seen many times. V gene TRBV20-1 combines with J gene TRBJ2-5, with 8 bases that match TRBD2. In germline, CDR1 is DFQATT, CDR2 SNEGSKA (reference sequence). This CDR3 is 12 amino acids long. Trimming cost V 6 bases and J 5 bases; bases outside gene matches: 5. The CDR3 nucleotides are TGCAGTGCCGGGGGGGCGGGGGAGACCCAGTACTTC. As protein: CSAGGAGETQYF.

This clonotype was observed at least ten times. The chain joins TRBV20-1 to TRBJ1-6; TRBD1 matches at 9 bases. This CDR3 has 16 residues. Germline values: CDR1 DFQATT, CDR2 SNEGSKA (reference sequence). V trimming: 3 bases; J trimming: 7 bases; junction bases outside the gene matches: 10. DNA of the CDR3: TGCAGTGCTAGTGGGGGACAGGGAAGGAAAAATTCACCCCTCCACTTT. Translated: CSASGGQGRKNSPLHF.

This clonotype occurred many times. V is TRBV30 and J is TRBJ2-2; 9 bases match TRBD1. V lost 8 bases and J lost 6; bases outside the gene matches: 7. The germline V gene encodes CDR1 GTSNPN and CDR2 SVGIG (reference sequence). This CDR3 region has 13 residues. The chain's CDR3 is CARSDRGAGELFF. The DNA of the CDR3 is TGTGCCAGATCGGACAGGGGAGCCGGGGAGCTGTTTTTT.

This clonotype has a count of ten or more. The chain carries TRBV11-2 and TRBJ2-1; 8 bases match TRBD1. Trimming at V came to 6 bases and at J to 5 bases, leaving 6 bases not matched to a gene. CDR3 length: 14 amino acids. Germline assignment: CDR1 SGHAT and CDR2 FQNNGV. CDR3 region: CASSPGTGHNEQFF. The CDR3 region has the DNA TGTGCCAGCAGTCCCGGGACAGGTCACAATGAGCAGTTCTTC. Complete variable domain (other parts from reference TRBV11-2 and TRBJ2-1): EAGVAQSPRYKIIEKRQSVAFWCNPISGHATLYWYQQILGQGPKLLIQFQNNGVVDDSQLPKDRFSAERLKGVDSTLKIQPAKLEDSAVYLCASSPGTGHNEQFFGPGTRLTVL.

This clonotype was detected ten times or more. The chain recombines TRBV29-1 with TRBJ2-1; D might be TRBD1 or TRBD2, each matching 6 bases. The germline V and J ends were trimmed by 7 bases and 7 bases, with 14 bases remaining between them. The CDR3 consists of 12 residues. CDR1 is SQVTM and CDR2 is ANQGSEA in the germline V gene. DNA for the CDR3: TGCAGCGAGGACGGGGGCGGGAATGAGCAGTTCTTC. Protein sequence: CSEDGGGNEQFF.

This clonotype appeared many times. V is TRBV6-5 and J is TRBJ2-7, with 10 bases identical to TRBD2. Per germline, CDR1 MNHEY and CDR2 SVGAGI. V lost 2 bases, J lost 3 bases, and 7 bases stayed unmatched. CDR3 size: 16 residues. The CDR3 protein is CASSYRGLADYYEQYF. The CDR3 nucleotides are TGTGCCAGCAGTTACCGAGGACTAGCGGATTACTACGAGCAGTACTTC.

This clonotype was observed a few times. V is TRBV6-1 and J is TRBJ1-2; 9 bases map to TRBD1. The germline CDR1 and CDR2 sequences are MNHNS and SASEGT. CDR3 length equals 13 residues. The V segment lost 8 bases and the J segment 6 bases; nucleotides outside the gene matches: 7. In DNA, the CDR3 is TGTGCCAGCTACACAGGGGGCACACATGGCTACACCTTC. As protein: CASYTGGTHGYTF.

This clonotype has at least ten counts. The rearrangement uses TRBV5-5 and TRBJ2-1; D is unclear. Trimming stripped 4 bases from V and 1 base from J, with 15 bases between. The germline V gene encodes CDR1 SGHKS and CDR2 YYEKEE (reference sequence). CDR3 length equals 16 residues. CDR3 residues: CASSLEAAPSYNEQFF. CDR3 coding DNA: TGTGCCAGCAGCCTCGAGGCGGCGCCGTCCTACAATGAGCAGTTCTTC.

This clonotype showed up just once. This may stem from a read error, because a much larger clone lies one nucleotide away. The chain's CDR3 is CASSQGDRGTSYNEQFF. The CDR3 DNA follows: TGCGCCAGCAGCCAGGGGGACAGGGGCACCTCCTACAATGAGCAGTTCTTC. The chain uses TRBV5-1 and TRBJ2-1, with 10 bases lining up with TRBD1. Losses at the gene ends were 4 bases for V and 0 bases for J; bases not matched to a gene: 7. The germline V gene has CDR1 SGHRS and CDR2 YFSETQ. This CDR3 comprises 17 residues.

V usage is TRBV18 and J usage is TRBJ2-3; D is unclear. Germline CDR1 and CDR2: KGHSH and LQKENI. Trimming removed 6 bases from V and 4 bases from J, with 8 bases in between. The CDR3 totals 12 residues. CDR3 sequence (DNA): TGTGCCAGCTCTAACAGTCCAGATACGCAGTATTTT. Protein: CASSNSPDTQYF.

The chain joins TRBV20-1 to TRBJ1-6; 7 nucleotides line up with TRBD1. Germline CDR1 is DFQATT and CDR2 is SNEGSKA (reference sequence). V was pared by 5 bases and J by 10 bases, with 8 bases of the junction left unmatched. The CDR3 runs to 13 residues. The CDR3 sequence: CSAPGGAKSPLHF. Here the CDR3 DNA reads TGCAGTGCTCCAGGGGGGGCAAAGTCACCCCTCCACTTT.

The V and J genes are TRBV20-1 and TRBJ1-2; 7 nucleotides match TRBD1. The V and J ends lost 1 base and 2 bases, in that order; junction bases with no gene match: 16. The length of the CDR3 is 18 residues. Germline loops: CDR1 DFQATT, CDR2 SNEGSKA (reference sequence). The CDR3 bases are TGCAGTGCTAGAGTTCGGACGGCACACCAGGGGGTCAACTATGGCTACACCTTC. Protein: CSARVRTAHQGVNYGYTF.

This clonotype showed up many times. V and J are TRBV7-9 and TRBJ1-1; 7 bases map to TRBD1. Trimming cost V 3 bases and J 5 bases; bases outside gene matches: 6. Germline CDR1 reads SEHNR; CDR2 reads FQNEAQ (reference sequence). The CDR3 loop spans 14 amino acids. The CDR3 loop reads CASSFDRGRTEAFF. The CDR3 coding sequence is TGTGCCAGCAGCTTCGATAGGGGGCGAACTGAAGCTTTCTTT.

This clonotype was recorded at least ten times. V and J are TRBV10-3 and TRBJ2-3; either TRBD1 or TRBD2 may fit D (5 bases each). The CDR3 covers 14 residues. Germline-derived CDR1 and CDR2 are ENHRY and SYGVKD. V was trimmed by 0 bases and J by 6 bases, leaving 10 bases between them. The CDR3 sequence: CAISESGAGDTQYF. The DNA of the CDR3 is TGTGCCATCAGTGAGTCCGGGGCAGGGGATACGCAGTATTTT.

The chain links TRBV7-2 to TRBJ2-3; the D gene is possibly TRBD2 (6 bases). The germline CDR1 and CDR2 sequences are SGHTA and FQGNSA. The V gene lost 5 bases and the J gene lost 6 bases, with 15 bases spanning the gap. This CDR3 has 14 residues. The CDR3 DNA follows: TGTGCCAGCAGCCGACTAGTAAAGGTTGATACGCAGTATTTT. Translation: CASSRLVKVDTQYF.

This clonotype was observed many times. The chain is built from TRBV11-2 and TRBJ2-1, with TRBD2 matching over 9 bases. Germline V CDR1 and CDR2: SGHAT, FQNNGV. Losses at the gene ends were 2 bases for V and 9 bases for J; bases not matched to a gene: 8. The CDR3 consists of 15 residues. The CDR3 nucleotides read TGTGCCAGCAGCTTAAAGGCTAGCGGGGCCGTTGAGCAGTTCTTC. It codes for CASSLKASGAVEQFF.

This clonotype was seen at least ten times. The CDR3 protein is CSARPTGTSYEQYF. In DNA form, the CDR3 reads TGCAGTGCTAGACCGACGGGGACCTCCTACGAGCAGTACTTC. The rearrangement uses TRBV20-1 and TRBJ2-7; either TRBD1 or TRBD2 may supply D (5 bases each). The CDR3 has 14 residues. Deletions cut 2 bases from V and 0 bases from J, with 11 bases between. Germline CDR1 DFQATT, CDR2 SNEGSKA (reference sequence).

This clonotype has more than one count but fewer than ten. The chain has TRBV20-1 and TRBJ2-2, with 9 bases lining up with TRBD1. This CDR3 has 15 amino acids. From germline, CDR1 is DFQATT and CDR2 SNEGSKA (reference sequence). The trim removed 5 bases at V and 3 bases at J, leaving 7 bases unmatched. The CDR3 loop reads CSAPRQGVHTGELFF. As DNA, the CDR3 is TGCAGTGCTCCCCGACAGGGGGTCCACACCGGGGAGCTGTTTTTT.

The V call is TRBV20-1, the J call TRBJ2-1, with 11 bases aligning to TRBD1. V was pared by 5 bases and J by 7 bases, with 7 bases of the junction left unmatched. The CDR3 totals 14 residues. Germline CDR1 is DFQATT and CDR2 is SNEGSKA (reference sequence). CDR3: CSASDRGRGNEQFF. The CDR3 DNA reads as TGCAGTGCTTCGGACAGGGGGCGAGGTAATGAGCAGTTCTTC.

In this sample, this clonotype turned up once. The V and J genes are TRBV7-2 and TRBJ1-5; weak D call: TRBD1 (6 bases). The CDR3 sequence is 15 residues long. Looked up from germline, CDR1 is SGHTA and CDR2 is FQGNSA. Trimming took off 5 bases at V and 8 bases at J, with 19 bases between the two ends. The DNA for the CDR3 is TGTGCCAGCAGCAAACAGGGCTCCCTTGTAGAGCCCCAGCATTTT. Protein: CASSKQGSLVEPQHF.

This clonotype was picked up one time. This sequence joins TRBV4-2 and TRBJ2-3; D is ambiguous. Trimming took 0 bases from V and 4 from J, leaving 11 bases between them. The CDR3 contains 15 residues. The germline CDR1 and CDR2 sequences are LGHNA and YNFKEQ. Here the CDR3 DNA reads TGTGCCAGCAGCCAAGATCTCCAAGTGGCAGATACGCAGTATTTT. Translated, it gives CASSQDLQVADTQYF.

This clonotype was seen at least ten times. This sequence joins TRBV20-1 and TRBJ2-3; D possibly corresponds to TRBD2 (6 bases). This CDR3 region has 13 residues. V lost 1 base to trimming and J lost 6 bases, with 11 bases between them. CDR1 DFQATT and CDR2 SNEGSKA come from the germline V gene (reference sequence). This chain's CDR3 is CSARVAGFDTQYF. CDR3 sequence (DNA): TGCAGTGCTAGAGTTGCGGGGTTCGATACGCAGTATTTT.

This clonotype has ten or more counts. V is TRBV2 and J is TRBJ1-5; D may be TRBD1 (5 bases). The V and J ends lost 2 bases and 7 bases respectively, with 15 bases between them. CDR3 size: 15 residues. The V gene's germline CDR1 is SNHLY and CDR2 FYNNEI. CDR3 DNA: TGTGCCAGCAGTGAACAAGTCAGGGAAGGCCAGCCCCAGCATTTT. This sequence encodes CASSEQVREGQPQHF.

This clonotype was seen repeatedly, ten times or more. The V and J genes are TRBV29-1 and TRBJ2-3; 8 positions agree with TRBD1. The CDR3 sequence is 14 residues long. The junction had 6 bases not matched to a gene; V was cut back by 6 bases and J by 1 base. The germline CDR1 and CDR2 sequences are SQVTM and ANQGSEA. CDR3 bases: TGCAGCGTCGATGACAGGGGCGGCACAGATACGCAGTATTTT. Translated: CSVDDRGGTDTQYF.

The CDR3 bases are TGCAGCGTTGGGGACCGACAGGGCTTCTCCTACGAGCAGTACTTC. It is translated as CSVGDRQGFSYEQYF. The rearrangement uses TRBV29-1 and TRBJ2-7, with 7 positions matching TRBD1. The CDR3 totals 15 residues. The germline V gene has CDR1 SQVTM and CDR2 ANQGSEA. The V and J ends lost 4 bases and 0 bases, in that order; junction bases with no gene match: 9.